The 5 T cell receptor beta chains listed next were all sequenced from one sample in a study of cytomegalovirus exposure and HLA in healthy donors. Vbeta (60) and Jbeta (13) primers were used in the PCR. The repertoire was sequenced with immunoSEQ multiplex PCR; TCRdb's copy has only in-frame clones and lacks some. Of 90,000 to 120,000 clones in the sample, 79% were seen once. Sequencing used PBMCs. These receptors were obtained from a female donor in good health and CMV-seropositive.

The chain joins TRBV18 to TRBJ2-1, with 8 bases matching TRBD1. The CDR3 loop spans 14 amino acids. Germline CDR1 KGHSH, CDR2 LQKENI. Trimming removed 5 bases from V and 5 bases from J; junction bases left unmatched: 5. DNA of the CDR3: TGTGCCAGCTCAAGACAGGGGTCCAACAATGAGCAGTTCTTC. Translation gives CASSRQGSNNEQFF.

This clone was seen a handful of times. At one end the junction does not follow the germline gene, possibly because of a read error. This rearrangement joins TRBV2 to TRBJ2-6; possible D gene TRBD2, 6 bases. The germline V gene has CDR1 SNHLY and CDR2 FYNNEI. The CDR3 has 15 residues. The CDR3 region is CASSGGLSGANGLTF. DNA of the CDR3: TGTGCCAGCAGTGGGGGACTCTCTGGGGCCAACGGCCTGACTTTC.

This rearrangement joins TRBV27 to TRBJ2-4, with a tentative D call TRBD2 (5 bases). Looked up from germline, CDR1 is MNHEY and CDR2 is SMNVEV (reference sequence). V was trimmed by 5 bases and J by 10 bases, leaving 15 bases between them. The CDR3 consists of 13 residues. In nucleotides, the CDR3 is TGTGCCAGCAGTCTTGGGTTCTCGGGGATTCAGTACTTC. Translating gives CASSLGFSGIQYF.

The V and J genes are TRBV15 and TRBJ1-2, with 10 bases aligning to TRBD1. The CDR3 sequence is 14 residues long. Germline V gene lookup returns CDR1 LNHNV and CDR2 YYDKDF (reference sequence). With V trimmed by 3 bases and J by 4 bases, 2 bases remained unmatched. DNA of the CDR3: TGTGCCACCAGCAGGACAGGGGGCGGCTATGGCTACACCTTC. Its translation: CATSRTGGGYGYTF.

CDR3 in DNA: TGTGCCAGCAAGGGGACAGCCGGGACCTACGAGCAGTACTTC. Protein product: CASKGTAGTYEQYF. The rearrangement links TRBV6-5 to TRBJ2-7, with 7 bases identical to TRBD1. V lost 7 bases and J lost 2; bases outside the gene matches: 8. CDR1 MNHEY and CDR2 SVGAGI come from the germline V gene. The CDR3 length is 14 residues.